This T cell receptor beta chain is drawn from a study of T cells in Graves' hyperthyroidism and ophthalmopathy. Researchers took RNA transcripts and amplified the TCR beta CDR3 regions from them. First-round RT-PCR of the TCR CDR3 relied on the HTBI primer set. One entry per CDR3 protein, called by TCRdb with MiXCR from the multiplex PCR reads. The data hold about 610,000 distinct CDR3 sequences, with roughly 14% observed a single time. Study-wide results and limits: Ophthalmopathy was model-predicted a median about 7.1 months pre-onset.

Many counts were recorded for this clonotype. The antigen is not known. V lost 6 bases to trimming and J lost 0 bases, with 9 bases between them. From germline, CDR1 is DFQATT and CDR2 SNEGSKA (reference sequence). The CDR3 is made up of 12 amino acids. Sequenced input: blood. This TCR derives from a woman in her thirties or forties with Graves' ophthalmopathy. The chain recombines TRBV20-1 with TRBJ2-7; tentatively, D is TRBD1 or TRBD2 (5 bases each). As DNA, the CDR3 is TGCAGTGCGGGGACGGCCTCCTACGAGCAGTACTTC. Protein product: CSAGTASYEQYF.